Below, 29 T cell receptor beta chains from the same sample are listed, as sequenced in a study of blood T cells in healthy people across ages. A second PCR of 7 to 11 cycles used a sample-barcoded 5' primer and a J-beta primer mix. TCRdb ran MiXCR on the 5' RACE reads and lists one entry per CDR3 protein. Among around 600,000 distinct CDR3 sequences listed, more than 45% were seen once. The sequencing sample was made of blood. Receptor source: a man of 80 years or more in good health.

The chain carries TRBV4-2 and TRBJ1-4; 8 nucleotides agree with TRBD1. With 5 bases clipped from V and 8 bases from J, the junction kept 10 bases outside the gene matches. The CDR3 is 15 residues long. CDR1 is LGHNA and CDR2 is YNFKEQ in the germline V gene. The CDR3 here is CASSYRTGRDEKLFF. Written as DNA, the CDR3 is TGTGCCAGCAGCTACCGGACAGGGAGGGACGAAAAACTGTTTTTT.

This chain connects TRBV4-1 to TRBJ2-5, with D perhaps TRBD1 or TRBD2 (6 bases each). Germline lookup yields CDR1 MGHRA and CDR2 YSYEKL. The CDR3 has 15 amino acids. The V gene lost 0 bases and the J gene lost 4 bases, with 12 bases spanning the gap. CDR3 sequence reads: CASSQEQGLGETQYF. The CDR3 DNA reads TGCGCCAGCAGCCAAGAACAGGGACTGGGAGAGACCCAGTACTTC.

The V gene is TRBV4-3, the J gene TRBJ2-1; 10 nucleotides line up with TRBD1. CDR1 and CDR2 from the germline V gene are LGHNA and YSLEER. This CDR3 has 17 amino acids. V shed 1 base and J 3 bases; nucleotides not matched to a gene: 6. The CDR3, as DNA: TGCGCCAGCAGCCAAGTGACAGGGGGCGCCTACTACAATGAGCAGTTCTTC. Translation gives CASSQVTGGAYYNEQFF.

In this sample, this clonotype turned up many times. The V and J genes are TRBV6-6 and TRBJ1-2, with D maybe TRBD1 (5 bases). This CDR3 has 13 amino acids. Germline CDR1 is MNHNY and CDR2 is SVGAGI (reference sequence). V dropped 5 bases and J dropped 6 bases, with 13 bases sitting between them. CDR3 in amino acids: CASSDLGAHGYTF. In DNA form, the CDR3 reads TGTGCCAGCAGTGACCTCGGGGCGCATGGCTACACCTTC.

The J gene is TRBJ1-1, the V gene TRBV20-1; 9 bases agree with TRBD1. The germline V gene has CDR1 DFQATT and CDR2 SNEGSKA (reference sequence). The length of the CDR3 is 13 residues. V trimming: 5 bases; J trimming: 1 base; junction bases outside the gene matches: 2. CDR3 in DNA: TGCAGTGCTGGGACAGGGACGAACACTGAAGCTTTCTTT. Encoded protein: CSAGTGTNTEAFF.

Remarks on this clonotype: Given a much more abundant clone one base away, this may be a read error. The DNA of the CDR3 is TGTGCCAGCAGTAGGGACTGCTCCTACGAGCAGTACTTC. This gives the protein CASSRDCSYEQYF. The chain carries TRBV6-5 and TRBJ2-7, with D perhaps matching TRBD2 (6 bases). This CDR3 spans 13 amino acids. Germline V CDR1 and CDR2: MNHEY, SVGAGI. The V gene lost 5 bases and the J gene lost 0 bases, with 8 bases spanning the gap.

This clonotype was counted ten times or more. This rearrangement joins TRBV6-5 to TRBJ2-2, with D uncertain. The CDR3 is 13 amino acids. The V end lost 5 bases, the J end lost 6 bases, and 10 bases lay between the germline ends. CDR1 is MNHEY and CDR2 is SVGAGI in the germline V gene. DNA for the CDR3: TGTGCCAGCAGTCTCGGTTGGGCCGGGGAGCTGTTTTTT. Amino acids: CASSLGWAGELFF.

Turning to this clonotype: The CDR3 does not end in the conserved phenylalanine or tryptophan, so this is likely a read error. The CDR3 coding sequence is TGTGCCAGCAGTTTAGAGGGGGGGACGTCCTACAATGAGCAGTACTTG. This translates into CASSLEGGTSYNEQYL. J is TRBJ2-1 and V is TRBV7-2, with TRBD2 as a possible D gene (7 bases). The end of the DNA is better explained by TRBJ2-7, so the J call may be wrong. The CDR3 is 16 residues long. Germline loops: CDR1 SGHTA, CDR2 FQGNSA.

This clonotype has only a few counts. The V gene is TRBV7-3, the J gene TRBJ2-3; 10 nucleotides line up with TRBD2. This CDR3 is built from 16 residues. CDR1 SGHTA and CDR2 FQGTGA come from the germline V gene. V was clipped by 5 bases and J by 4 bases; unmatched bases: 9. DNA for the CDR3: TGTGCCAGCAGCCCGCTTAAGCGGGGGGGCGCAGATACGCAGTATTTT. This sequence encodes CASSPLKRGGADTQYF.

The DNA of the CDR3 is TGCGCCAGCAGCCAAGAATCGGTCAGGGGGCCGGGAGGCGATGAGCAGTTCTTC. Translation gives CASSQESVRGPGGDEQFF. The V gene is TRBV4-1, the J gene TRBJ2-1, with D maybe TRBD1 (8 bases). Germline V gene sequence: CDR1 MGHRA, CDR2 YSYEKL. V lost 0 bases and J lost 8, with 23 bases in between. The CDR3 length is 18 residues.

Details on this clonotype: A single base separates this from a much larger clone, so it may be a read error. J is TRBJ2-7 and V is TRBV6-6, with D perhaps matching TRBD1 or TRBD2 (5 bases each). V gave up 0 bases and J gave up 6 bases, with 18 bases separating them. The germline V gene encodes CDR1 MNHNY and CDR2 SVGAGI (reference sequence). The CDR3 length is 16 residues. In nucleotides, the CDR3 is TGTGCCAGCAGTTACTCGGGGGAGCGTAATGAATTCGAGCAGTACTTC. This translates into CASSYSGERNEFEQYF.

This clonotype was observed a few times. The V call is TRBV7-2, the J call TRBJ2-5; 7 nucleotides agree with TRBD2. This CDR3 contains 14 residues. Germline V gene lookup returns CDR1 SGHTA and CDR2 FQGNSA. J gave up 5 bases and V 1 base, and 4 bases lay outside the gene matches. The chain's CDR3 is CASSLGGDYETQYF. Here the CDR3 DNA reads TGTGCCAGCAGCTTAGGTGGGGACTACGAGACCCAGTACTTC.

In the case of this clonotype: A much larger clone sits a single nucleotide away, making a read error possible. The chain is built from TRBV6-5 and TRBJ2-4, with D maybe TRBD2 (6 bases). Germline V lookup: CDR1 MNHEY, CDR2 SVGAGI. The V end lost 2 bases, the J end lost 2 bases, and 19 bases lay between the germline ends. The CDR3 contains 18 residues. DNA for the CDR3: TGTGCCAGCAGTTACCGGGAGCTAGAGTCGGGACCCAAAAACATTCAGTACTTC. Amino acids: CASSYRELESGPKNIQYF.

The J gene is TRBJ2-3, the V gene TRBV7-2, with 11 bases that match TRBD2. Germline CDR1 is SGHTA and CDR2 is FQGNSA. The CDR3 is made up of 17 amino acids. Losses at the gene ends were 2 bases for V and 6 bases for J; bases not matched to a gene: 10. CDR3 DNA: TGTGCCAGCAGCTTACTACTAGCGGGAGCAGGGAGGGATACGCAGTATTTT. Translated: CASSLLLAGAGRDTQYF.

This chain connects TRBV18 to TRBJ2-5; D remains unclear. The CDR3 has 15 residues. Germline values: CDR1 KGHSH, CDR2 LQKENI. Trimming took off 1 base at V and 1 base at J, with 10 bases between the two ends. The CDR3 spells CASSPQGFGQETQYF. CDR3 nucleotide sequence: TGTGCCAGCTCACCACAGGGTTTTGGCCAAGAGACCCAGTACTTC.

The V and J genes are TRBV20-1 and TRBJ1-1; TRBD1 matches at 8 bases. The CDR3 contains 15 residues. Germline V gene sequence: CDR1 DFQATT, CDR2 SNEGSKA (reference sequence). J was trimmed by 5 bases and V by 1 base; bases with no gene match: 9. The CDR3 region is CSARARGRFGTEAFF. CDR3 nucleotide sequence: TGCAGTGCTAGAGCCAGGGGGCGCTTCGGGACTGAAGCTTTCTTT.

This clonotype has only a few counts. This chain links TRBV7-9 with TRBJ2-7, with 7 nucleotides matching TRBD2. The CDR3 totals 14 residues. J gave up 3 bases and V 4 bases, and 6 bases lay outside the gene matches. In germline, CDR1 is SEHNR, CDR2 FQNEAQ (reference sequence). The CDR3: CASSSIGGSYEQYF. The CDR3 DNA reads as TGTGCCAGCAGCTCCATCGGCGGGAGCTACGAGCAGTACTTC. Together with reference TRBV7-9 and TRBJ2-7, the CDR3 gives the full variable domain: DTGVSQNPRHKITKRGQNVTFRCDPISEHNRLYWYRQTLGQGPEFLTYFQNEAQLEKSRLLSDRFSAERPKGSFSTLEIQRTEQGDSAMYLCASSSIGGSYEQYFGPGTRLTVT.

V and J are TRBV7-9 and TRBJ2-7; D may be TRBD2 (7 bases). The CDR3 loop spans 15 amino acids. V was shortened by 5 bases and J by 7 bases, with 21 bases between the two germline ends. Germline V gene data show CDR1 as SEHNR and CDR2 as FQNEAQ (reference sequence). The CDR3 sequence is CASSQTRGALGEQYF. The CDR3 bases are TGTGCCAGCAGCCAAACCCGGGGGGCCTTAGGTGAGCAGTACTTC. Filled out from reference TRBV7-9 and TRBJ2-7, the complete variable domain reads DTGVSQNPRHKITKRGQNVTFRCDPISEHNRLYWYRQTLGQGPEFLTYFQNEAQLEKSRLLSDRFSAERPKGSFSTLEIQRTEQGDSAMYLCASSQTRGALGEQYFGPGTRLTVT.

The chain is built from TRBV4-1 and TRBJ2-1; TRBD1 matches at 8 bases. The V segment lost 4 bases and the J segment 5 bases; nucleotides outside the gene matches: 7. Germline loops: CDR1 MGHRA, CDR2 YSYEKL. There are 15 residues in the CDR3. CDR3 residues: CASSRQDRADNEQFF. CDR3 nucleotide sequence: TGCGCCAGCAGCCGACAGGACAGGGCCGACAATGAGCAGTTCTTC.

V and J are TRBV9 and TRBJ2-1; D is possibly TRBD2 (7 bases). Germline CDR1 reads SGDLS; CDR2 reads YYNGEE. The CDR3 contains 16 residues. Trimming stripped 3 bases from V and 0 bases from J, with 13 bases between. CDR3 nucleotides: TGTGCCAGCAGCGCAGCTCGGGGGGCCTCCTACAATGAGCAGTTCTTC. It specifies CASSAARGASYNEQFF.

This clonotype was seen at least ten times. CDR3 in DNA: TGTGCCATCAGTGAGTTCGGAGGACAGGTCCACAATGAGCAGTTCTTC. Translating gives CAISEFGGQVHNEQFF. The chain employs TRBV10-3 and TRBJ2-1; 7 positions agree with TRBD1. With 1 base clipped from V and 5 bases from J, the junction kept 8 bases outside the gene matches. The CDR3 consists of 16 residues. Germline V gene data show CDR1 as ENHRY and CDR2 as SYGVKD.

This clonotype occurred a few times. This rearrangement joins TRBV12-3 or TRBV12-4 to TRBJ2-5; D ambiguous. The J call may be wrong; the DNA end is better matched by TRBJ2-7. There are 13 residues in the CDR3. In DNA form, the CDR3 reads TGTGCCAGCAGTTTTCATGCTGGGTACGAGCAGTACTTC. Protein: CASSFHAGYEQYF.

J is TRBJ2-3 and V is TRBV5-1, with D unclear. There are 14 residues in the CDR3. The germline CDR1 and CDR2 sequences are SGHRS and YFSETQ. The V and J ends lost 4 bases and 2 bases respectively, with 11 bases between them. In DNA, the CDR3 is TGCGCCAGCAGCCCCGGGTCGACCACAGATACGCAGTATTTT. This encodes CASSPGSTTDTQYF.

The rearrangement joins TRBV7-9 to TRBJ2-1; D is perhaps TRBD2 (6 bases). Germline CDR1 reads SEHNR; CDR2 reads FQNEAQ (reference sequence). The V end was cut by 8 bases, the J end by 4 bases, with 15 bases between. CDR3 length equals 14 residues. The CDR3 coding sequence is TGTGCCAGCTCGGAGGAGGGTTCTTACAATGAGCAGTTCTTC. Translation gives CASSEEGSYNEQFF.

The CDR3 nucleotides are TGTGCCAGCAGACAAAGCGGGCATGGCTACACCTTC. It specifies CASRQSGHGYTF. The chain links TRBV27 to TRBJ1-2; no clear D gene. Deletions cut 6 bases from V and 6 bases from J, with 11 bases between. Germline assignment: CDR1 MNHEY and CDR2 SMNVEV (reference sequence). The CDR3 runs 12 residues.

V gene TRBV7-2 combines with J gene TRBJ1-4, with D uncertain. The CDR3 covers 13 residues. The germline V and J ends were trimmed by 10 bases and 5 bases, with 14 bases remaining between them. CDR1 and CDR2 from the germline V gene are SGHTA and FQGNSA. CDR3 amino acids: CATARFPNEKLFF. The CDR3 region has the DNA TGTGCCACCGCACGGTTCCCCAATGAAAAACTGTTTTTT.

This chain connects TRBV6-1 to TRBJ2-1, with 7 bases lining up with TRBD2. The CDR3 is 14 residues long. With V trimmed by 4 bases and J by 6 bases, 6 bases remained unmatched. Germline V gene data show CDR1 as MNHNS and CDR2 as SASEGT. CDR3 amino acids: CASSGLAEPNEQFF. CDR3 DNA sequence: TGTGCCAGCAGTGGGCTAGCGGAGCCCAATGAGCAGTTCTTC.

This clonotype was seen once. V is TRBV29-1 and J is TRBJ2-7, with a possible D match to TRBD2 (5 bases). This CDR3 comprises 13 residues. Looked up from germline, CDR1 is SQVTM and CDR2 is ANQGSEA. Trimming took off 4 bases at V and 0 bases at J, with 10 bases between the two ends. In DNA, the CDR3 is TGCAGCGTTGTTACTAGTTCCTCCTACGAGCAGTACTTC. Residues: CSVVTSSSYEQYF.

This clonotype showed up many times. This chain uses TRBV25-1 with TRBJ2-1, with 8 bases lining up with TRBD1. V dropped 4 bases and J dropped 11; count of bases not matched to a gene: 7. Per the germline V gene, CDR1 is MGHDK and CDR2 is SYGVNS. The CDR3 length is 13 residues. For the CDR3, the DNA is TGTGCCAGCAGTGGGGCCGGACAGGGTAAGCAGTTCTTC. Translation: CASSGAGQGKQFF. Full variable domain (missing parts from reference TRBV25-1 and TRBJ2-1): EADIYQTPRYLVIGTGKKITLECSQTMGHDKMYWYQQDPGMELHLIHYSYGVNSTEKGDLSSESTVSRIRTEHFPLTLESARPSHTSQYLCASSGAGQGKQFFGPGTRLTVL.